The present TCR beta chain was sequenced within a study of T cell responses to AZD1222 COVID-19 vaccine. Using immunoSEQ multiplex PCR, the repertoire was profiled, and TCRdb retains in-frame clones only, with some absent. The sample records more than 75,000 clones, 80% to 90% being singletons. This CDR3 has 16 residues. The V gene lost 4 bases and the J gene lost 4 bases, with 18 bases spanning the gap. Per the germline V gene, CDR1 is SGHKS and CDR2 is YYEKEE (reference sequence). V is TRBV5-5 and J is TRBJ2-1; possibly TRBD1 for D (5 bases). This sample comprised peripheral blood, obtained on day 0 of AZD1222 vaccination. The receptor was isolated from an adult in good health. Here the CDR3 DNA reads TGTGCCAGCAGCGTGGACACACCCACTACATACAATGAGCAGTTCTTC. This encodes CASSVDTPTTYNEQFF.